This T cell receptor (beta chain) is drawn from a study of blood T cell repertoires in COVID-19. Turning to the study itself: Samples of COVID-19 (acute and convalescent) were obtained from the United States, Italy and Spain. The analysed material was cDNA or gDNA that came from T cells, B-cell-depleted T cells, or PBMCs.

As processed by the authors: Amplification of reference gene primers was used by the study to estimate nucleated cell counts. Assay: immunoSEQ multiplex PCR; the TCRdb copy retains only in-frame clones and omits some. That table gives V, J and clone size, and the DNA gave D and trimming. This sample carries under 200,000 clones, over 80% of them seen once, and the ten largest clones take around 4%. The germline CDR1 and CDR2 sequences are LNHDA and SQIVND (reference sequence). J gave up 4 bases and V 5 bases, and 7 bases lay outside the gene matches. The CDR3 spans 15 residues. The rearrangement uses TRBV19 and TRBJ1-1; TRBD1 agrees at 10 bases. The origin of this receptor is a woman aged 60-75 years who had recovered from COVID-19. The sample consisted of peripheral blood. The DNA for the CDR3 is TGTGCCAGTAGTCTAAGGACAGGGGGTGCCACTGAAGCTTTCTTT. It translates to CASSLRTGGATEAFF.